This T cell receptor (beta chain) originates from a study of high-grade serous ovarian cancer treatment subgroups. About the research overall: Samples averaged approximately 14,000 reads and 7,000 or so unique TCR beta rearrangements.

Points from the study as a whole: Without spatial data, bulk sequencing limits insight into HGSC tumor diversity.

Concerning this clone: Its antigen is as yet unknown.

Assay: immunoSEQ multiplex PCR; the TCRdb copy retains only in-frame clones and omits some. The table lists some 9,100 clones, 55% to 75% of them singletons. The tumor samples were collected prior to definitive surgery or chemotherapy. V was clipped by 8 bases and J by 1 base; unmatched bases: 7. Per the germline V gene, CDR1 is SQVTM and CDR2 is ANQGSEA. The CDR3 has 14 residues. The material sequenced was tumor tissue. This clonotype was sampled from a human donor with high-grade serous ovarian cancer. The J gene is TRBJ2-1, the V gene TRBV29-1; the match to TRBD2 covers 8 bases. CDR3 DNA: TGCAGCCCGCTGAAGCGGGAGTCCTACAATGAGCAGTTCTTC. Its protein is CSPLKRESYNEQFF.